The source of this T cell receptor (beta chain) is a study of lymphopenia after photon versus proton radiotherapy. General study findings and limits: Post-nadir TCR diversity decline inversely tracked overall survival among those who died.

In its sample, this clone was seen a few times. Its antigen is unknown. Clones were sequenced by immunoSEQ multiplex PCR, and TCRdb holds only the in-frame ones, with some missing. The data contain 14,000 or so clones, 70% to 85% of them singletons. This sequence was found in a man aged 45-60 years with gastric cancer. The input for sequencing was peripheral blood, taken from a patient treated with photon-based radiotherapy.

The CDR3 protein is CASSSTRNTEAFF. In nucleotides, the CDR3 is TGTGCCAGCAGTTCCACCCGGAACACTGAAGCTTTCTTT. This rearrangement joins TRBV27 to TRBJ1-1; no clear D gene. The CDR3 covers 13 residues. With 4 bases removed from V and 1 base from J, the gap between germline ends came to 7 bases. Germline CDR1 is MNHEY and CDR2 is SMNVEV (reference sequence).